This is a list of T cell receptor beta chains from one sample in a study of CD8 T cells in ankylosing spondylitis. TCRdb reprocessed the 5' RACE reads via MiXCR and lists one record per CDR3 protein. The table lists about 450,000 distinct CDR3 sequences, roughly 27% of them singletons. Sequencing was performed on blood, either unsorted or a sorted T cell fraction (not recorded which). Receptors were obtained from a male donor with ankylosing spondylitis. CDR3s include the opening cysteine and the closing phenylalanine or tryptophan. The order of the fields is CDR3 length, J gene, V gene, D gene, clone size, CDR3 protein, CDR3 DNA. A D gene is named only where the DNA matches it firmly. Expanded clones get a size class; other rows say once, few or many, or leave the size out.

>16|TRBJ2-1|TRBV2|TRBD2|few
CASSEAAGGFYNEQFF
TGTGCCAGCAGTGAAGCGGCGGGAGGGTTTTACAATGAGCAGTTCTTC
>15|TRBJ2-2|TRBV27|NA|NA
CASSLSVIGTGELFF
TGTGCCAGCTCTCTTTCAGTTATAGGAACGGGGGAGCTGTTTTTT
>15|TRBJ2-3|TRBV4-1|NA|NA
CASSPGPGSTDTQYF
TGCGCCAGCAGCCCCGGGCCCGGTAGCACAGATACGCAGTATTTT
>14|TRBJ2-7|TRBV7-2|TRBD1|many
CASSLRQGAYEQYF
TGCGCCAGCAGCTTACGACAGGGTGCCTACGAGCAGTACTTC
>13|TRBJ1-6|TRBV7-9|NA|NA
CASSQAGGPPLHF
TGTGCCAGCAGCCAGGCGGGGGGCCCACCCCTCCACTTT
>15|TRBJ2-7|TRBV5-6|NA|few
CASSPEFGLNYEQYF
TGTGCCAGCAGCCCCGAATTTGGACTCAACTACGAGCAGTACTTC
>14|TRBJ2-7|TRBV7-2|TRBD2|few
CASSLWRESYEQYF
TGTGCCAGCAGCTTATGGCGGGAGTCATACGAGCAGTACTTC
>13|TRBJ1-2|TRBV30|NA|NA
CAWSVTRNYGYTF
TGTGCCTGGAGTGTAACCAGGAACTATGGCTACACCTTC
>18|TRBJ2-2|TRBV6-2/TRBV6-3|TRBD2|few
CASSYLLTSGENTGELFF
TGTGCCAGCAGTTACCTCCTGACTAGCGGGGAGAACACCGGGGAGCTGTTTTTT
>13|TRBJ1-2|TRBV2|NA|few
CASSETGPYGYTF
TGTGCCAGCAGTGAAACAGGGCCTTATGGCTACACCTTC
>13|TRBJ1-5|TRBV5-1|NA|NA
CASSGGLGQPQHF
TGCGCCAGCAGCGGGGGTTTGGGTCAGCCCCAGCATTTT
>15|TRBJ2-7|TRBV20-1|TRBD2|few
CSVPPGLAGGYEQYF
TGCAGTGTTCCTCCGGGACTAGCGGGAGGGTACGAGCAGTACTTC
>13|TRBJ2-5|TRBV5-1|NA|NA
CASSLEGGETQYF
TGCGCCAGCAGCTTGGAGGGGGGAGAGACCCAGTACTTC
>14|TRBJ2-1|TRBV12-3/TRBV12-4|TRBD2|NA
CASRPTSGSHEQFF
TGTGCCAGCAGACCCACTAGCGGGAGCCATGAGCAGTTCTTC
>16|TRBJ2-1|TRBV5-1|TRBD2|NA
CASSPLDLAGAAKQFF
TGCGCCAGCAGCCCCCTAGATCTAGCGGGAGCGGCCAAGCAGTTCTTC
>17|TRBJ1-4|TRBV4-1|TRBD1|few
CASSLTGQLATNEKLFF
TGCGCCAGCAGCTTAACGGGACAGCTTGCAACTAATGAAAAACTGTTTTTT
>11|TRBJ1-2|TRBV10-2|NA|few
CASSGTDGYTF
TGCGCCAGCAGTGGGACGGATGGCTACACCTTC
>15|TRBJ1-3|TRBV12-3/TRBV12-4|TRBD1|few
CASSGTGPTGNTIYF
TGTGCCAGCAGCGGGACAGGACCCACTGGAAACACCATATATTTT
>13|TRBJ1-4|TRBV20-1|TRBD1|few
CSANRGLNEKLFF
TGCAGTGCTAACAGGGGCCTTAATGAAAAACTGTTTTTT
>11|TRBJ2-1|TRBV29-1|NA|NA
CSVETSHEQFF
TGCAGCGTTGAAACATCCCATGAGCAGTTCTTC
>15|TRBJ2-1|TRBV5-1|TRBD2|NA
CASSRGLALNNEQFF
TGCGCCAGCAGCAGGGGACTAGCGCTGAACAATGAGCAGTTCTTC
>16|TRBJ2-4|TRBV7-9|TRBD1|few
CASSSTLTIDRGVQYF
TGTGCCAGCAGCTCCACCCTGACCATCGACAGGGGCGTTCAGTACTTC
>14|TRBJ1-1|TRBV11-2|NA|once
CASSLGLPLTEAFF
TGTGCCAGCAGCTTAGGCCTGCCTCTTACGGAAGCTTTCTTT
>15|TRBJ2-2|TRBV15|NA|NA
CATSRVQGDTGELFF
TGTGCCACCAGCAGAGTACAGGGAGACACCGGGGAGCTGTTTTTT
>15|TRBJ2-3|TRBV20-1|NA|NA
CSARDPSRSTDTQYF
TGCAGTGCTAGAGACCCATCCCGGAGCACAGATACGCAGTATTTT
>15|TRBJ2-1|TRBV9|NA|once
CASSADQAGRGEQFF
TGTGCCAGCAGCGCCGATCAGGCGGGCCGAGGTGAGCAGTTCTTC
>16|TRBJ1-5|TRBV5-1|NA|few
CASSPGGGTSRQPQHF
TGCGCCAGCAGCCCGGGGGGGGGCACGAGTCGGCAGCCCCAGCATTTT
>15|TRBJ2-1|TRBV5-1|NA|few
CASSLDGQQYNEQFF
TGCGCCAGCAGCTTGGATGGTCAGCAATACAATGAGCAGTTCTTC
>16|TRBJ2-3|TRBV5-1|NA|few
CASSPRGTGGTDTQYF
TGCGCCAGCAGCCCCCGGGGCACCGGGGGCACAGATACGCAGTATTTT
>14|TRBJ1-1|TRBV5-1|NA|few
CASSLEGPNTEAFF
TGCGCCAGCAGCTTGGAAGGGCCGAACACTGAAGCTTTCTTT
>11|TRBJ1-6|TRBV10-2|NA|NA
CASRRDSPLHF
TGCGCCAGCAGGAGGGATTCACCCCTCCACTTT
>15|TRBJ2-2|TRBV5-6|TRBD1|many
CASSFGQGDTGELFF
TGTGCCAGCAGCTTCGGTCAGGGGGACACCGGGGAGCTGTTTTTT
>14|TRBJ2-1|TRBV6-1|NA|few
CASSDQGTGNEQFF
TGTGCCAGCAGTGACCAGGGAACAGGGAATGAGCAGTTCTTC
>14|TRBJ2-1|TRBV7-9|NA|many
CASNPGLGGSEQFF
TGTGCCAGCAACCCGGGCTTAGGGGGTAGTGAGCAGTTCTTC
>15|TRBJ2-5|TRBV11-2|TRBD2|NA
CASSHSSWGGETQYF
TGTGCCAGCAGCCACAGTTCCTGGGGGGGAGAGACCCAGTACTTC
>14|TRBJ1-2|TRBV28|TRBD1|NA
CASSLRGTDYGYTF
TGTGCCAGCAGTTTACGGGGGACAGACTATGGCTACACCTTC
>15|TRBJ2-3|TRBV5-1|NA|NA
CASSLFTEGADTQYF
TGCGCCAGCAGCTTGTTTACGGAGGGGGCAGATACGCAGTATTTT
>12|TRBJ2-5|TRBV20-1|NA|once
CSATRGQETQYF
TGCAGTGCTACTAGAGGGCAAGAGACCCAGTACTTC
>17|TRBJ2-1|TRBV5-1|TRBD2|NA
CASRYLRTSGGGNEQFF
TGCGCCAGCCGCTACCTCCGGACTAGCGGAGGGGGCAATGAGCAGTTCTTC
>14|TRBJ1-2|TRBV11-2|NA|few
CASSLGQGIDGYTF
TGTGCCAGCAGCTTAGGGCAGGGAATCGATGGCTACACCTTC